The subject of this entry is one TCR beta chain. Its antigen remains unknown. The sample belongs to a study of T cell responses to AZD1222 COVID-19 vaccine. CDR1 is ENHRY, CDR2 SYGVKD, per germline. V shed 2 bases and J shed 6 bases, with 13 bases lying between them. This CDR3 spans 14 amino acids. General study results and limits: Donors in the cohort were predominantly white British and more often female, and clonal diversity was possibly underestimated. At study baseline, merely five or six AZD1222 recipients were seropositive.

The table came from immunoSEQ multiplex PCR; TCRdb's copy has only in-frame clones and leaves some out. The sample has around 130,000 clones, about 91% seen once; the top ten hold roughly 2%. This clonotype originated in an adult who received the AZD1222 COVID-19 vaccine. The genes are TRBV10-3 and TRBJ1-1, with D hard to call. Sample: peripheral blood, taken 28 days after the second AZD1222 dose. CDR3 amino acids: CAISEADGFSEAFF. The CDR3 DNA is TGTGCCATCAGTGAGGCCGACGGATTCTCTGAAGCTTTCTTT.